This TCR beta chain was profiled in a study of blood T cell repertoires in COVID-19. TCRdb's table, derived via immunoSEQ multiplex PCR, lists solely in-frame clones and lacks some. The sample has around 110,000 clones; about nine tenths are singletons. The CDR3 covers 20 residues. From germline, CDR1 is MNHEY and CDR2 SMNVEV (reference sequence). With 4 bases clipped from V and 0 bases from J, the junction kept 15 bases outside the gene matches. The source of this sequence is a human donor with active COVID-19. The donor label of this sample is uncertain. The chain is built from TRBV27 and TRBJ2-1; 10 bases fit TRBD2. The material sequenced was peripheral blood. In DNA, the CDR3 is TGTGCCAGCAGTTCACTTAGCACTAGCGGGGTATTAAGCTCCTACAATGAGCAGTTCTTC. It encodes CASSSLSTSGVLSSYNEQFF.